Below are 8 T cell receptor beta chains sequenced from a single sample in a study of T cells expressing NK-cell markers. Reanalyzing the 5' RACE reads, TCRdb keeps one entry per CDR3 protein, without DNA. Recorded for this sample: 150,000 to 160,000 distinct CDR3 sequences. The sequencing sample was made of blood T cells: a sorted CD56 or NKG2C T cell subset, CD4+ or CD8+ T cells, or bulk PBMC T cells (not recorded which). These receptors all stem from a woman between 50 and 59 years old in good health.

The J gene is TRBJ2-1, the V gene TRBV5-1; lacking DNA, the TRBD1 call made by TCRdb goes unchecked. CDR1 and CDR2 (germline): SGHRS, YFSETQ. This CDR3 is built from 13 residues. CDR3 residues: CASRDTIENEQFF. Full variable domain (remainder filled in from reference TRBV5-1 and TRBJ2-1): KAGVTQTPRYLIKTRGQQVTLSCSPISGHRSVSWYQQTPGQGLQFLFEYFSETQRNKGNFPGRFSGRQFSNSRSEMNVSTLELGDSALYLCASRDTIENEQFFGPGTRLTVL.

This chain joins TRBV20-1 and TRBJ2-7. The CDR3 covers 13 residues. CDR1 is DFQATT and CDR2 is SNEGSKA in the germline V gene (reference sequence). The CDR3 sequence: CSARGLGFYEQYF.

The rearrangement links TRBV27 to TRBJ1-1; the TCRdb call, TRBD1, lacks DNA for checking. Germline assignment: CDR1 MNHEY and CDR2 SMNVEV (reference sequence). The CDR3 has 13 residues. CDR3 residues: CASISGGAPEAFF.

The V call is TRBV4-1, the J call TRBJ2-1. The CDR3 consists of 13 residues. CDR1 is MGHRA, CDR2 YSYEKL, per germline. CDR3 in amino acids: CASSLPDHNEQFF.

The chain carries TRBV4-1 and TRBJ2-1; lacking DNA, the TRBD1 call made by TCRdb goes unchecked. This CDR3 is built from 13 residues. Germline CDR1 reads MGHRA; CDR2 reads YSYEKL. The CDR3 here is CASSPYRGNEQFF.

The chain joins TRBV7-8 to TRBJ2-3; TCRdb names TRBD2, which stays unverified in the absence of DNA. This CDR3 spans 13 amino acids. The germline gives CDR1 SGHVS, CDR2 FQNEAQ. The CDR3 here is CASSLDGSAPRYF.

This chain links TRBV3-1 with TRBJ2-2. Per germline, CDR1 LGHDT and CDR2 YNNKEL (reference sequence). This CDR3 has 14 amino acids. Here the CDR3 reads CASSLDRYTGELFF.

The chain has TRBV9 and TRBJ2-1; TCRdb's D call, TRBD2, is unchecked because there is no DNA. Germline V gives CDR1 SGDLS, CDR2 YYNGEE. This CDR3 spans 15 amino acids. The CDR3 region is CASSVGREDHNEQFF.